This T cell receptor beta chain appears in the sequencing data of a study of technical replicates of blood from a handful of donors. Generated by immunoSEQ multiplex PCR, the TCRdb table keeps only in-frame clones and is missing some. The table lists about 83,000 clones, around 96% of them singletons, with 0.2% to 0.25% in the top ten. The source of this sequence is a human donor in good health. Sequenced input: T cells isolated from PBMCs.

For the CDR3, the DNA is TGTGCCAGCAGTTTACAGGGCCCGTCCTACGAGCAGTACTTC. Translating it yields CASSLQGPSYEQYF. The rearrangement links TRBV28 to TRBJ2-7; possible D gene TRBD1, 5 bases. The germline CDR1 and CDR2 sequences are MDHEN and SYDVKM. Trimming stripped 2 bases from V and 1 base from J, with 9 bases between. CDR3 length: 14 residues.